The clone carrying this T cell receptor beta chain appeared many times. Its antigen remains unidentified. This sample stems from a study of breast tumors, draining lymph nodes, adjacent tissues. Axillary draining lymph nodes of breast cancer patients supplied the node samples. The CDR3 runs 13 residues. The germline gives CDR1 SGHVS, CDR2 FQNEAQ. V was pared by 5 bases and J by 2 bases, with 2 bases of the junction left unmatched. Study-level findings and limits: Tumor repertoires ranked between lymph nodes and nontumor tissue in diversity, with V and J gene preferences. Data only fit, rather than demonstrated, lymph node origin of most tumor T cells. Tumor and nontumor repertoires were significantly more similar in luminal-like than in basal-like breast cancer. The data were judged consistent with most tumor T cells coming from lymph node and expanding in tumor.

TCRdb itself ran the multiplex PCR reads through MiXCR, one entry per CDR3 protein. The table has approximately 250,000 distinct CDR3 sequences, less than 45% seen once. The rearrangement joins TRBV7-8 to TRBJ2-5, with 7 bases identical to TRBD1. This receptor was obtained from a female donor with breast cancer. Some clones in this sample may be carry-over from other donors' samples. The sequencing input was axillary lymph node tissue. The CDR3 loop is CASSEGQQETQYF. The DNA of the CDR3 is TGTGCCAGCAGCGAGGGACAGCAAGAGACCCAGTACTTC. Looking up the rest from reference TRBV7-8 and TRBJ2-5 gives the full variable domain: GAGVSQSPRYKVAKRGQDVALRCDPISGHVSLFWYQQALGQGPEFLTYFQNEAQLDKSGLPSDRFFAERPEGSVSTLKIQRTQQEDSAVYLCASSEGQQETQYFGPGTRLLVL.